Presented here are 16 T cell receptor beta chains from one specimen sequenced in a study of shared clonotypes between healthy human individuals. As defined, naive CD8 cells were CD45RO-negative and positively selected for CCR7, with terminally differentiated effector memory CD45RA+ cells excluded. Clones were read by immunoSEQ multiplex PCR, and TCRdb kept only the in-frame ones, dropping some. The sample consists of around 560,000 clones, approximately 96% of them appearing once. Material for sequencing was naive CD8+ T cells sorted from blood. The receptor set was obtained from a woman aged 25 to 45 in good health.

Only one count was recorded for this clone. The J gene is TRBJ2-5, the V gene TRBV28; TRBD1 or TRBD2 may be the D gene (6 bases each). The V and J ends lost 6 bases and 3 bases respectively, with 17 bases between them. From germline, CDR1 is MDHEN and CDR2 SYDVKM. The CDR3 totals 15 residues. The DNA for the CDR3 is TGTGCCAGCAGAGAGGTCAAAAGGGGGGAAGAGACCCAGTACTTC. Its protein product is CASREVKRGEETQYF.

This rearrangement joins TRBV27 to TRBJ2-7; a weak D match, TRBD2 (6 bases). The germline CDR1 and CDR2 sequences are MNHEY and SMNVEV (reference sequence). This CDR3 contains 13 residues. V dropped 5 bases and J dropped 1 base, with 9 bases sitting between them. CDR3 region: CASSGSGSYEQYF. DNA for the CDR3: TGTGCCAGCAGTGGGAGCGGGTCCTACGAGCAGTACTTC.

CDR3 sequence: CASSLLGGTNEKLFF. Here the CDR3 DNA reads TGTGCCAGCAGCTTATTGGGGGGAACTAATGAAAAACTGTTTTTT. The chain has TRBV7-9 and TRBJ1-4, with a tentative D call TRBD1 (5 bases). The CDR3 length is 15 residues. Germline CDR1 SEHNR, CDR2 FQNEAQ (reference sequence). Trimming shortened V by 2 bases and J by 1 base, and 8 bases separated the two germline ends.

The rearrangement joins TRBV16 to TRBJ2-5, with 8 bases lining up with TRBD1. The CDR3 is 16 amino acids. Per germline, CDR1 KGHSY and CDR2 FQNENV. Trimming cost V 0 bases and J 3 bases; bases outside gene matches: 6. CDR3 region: CASSQSRTGLKETQYF. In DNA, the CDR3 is TGTGCCAGCAGCCAATCGAGGACAGGGCTGAAAGAGACCCAGTACTTC.

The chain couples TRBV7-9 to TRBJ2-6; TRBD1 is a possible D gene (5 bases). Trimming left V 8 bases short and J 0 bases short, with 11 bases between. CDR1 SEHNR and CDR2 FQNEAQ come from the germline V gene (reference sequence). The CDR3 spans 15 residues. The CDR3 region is CASGNDSSGANVLTF. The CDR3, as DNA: TGTGCCAGCGGAAATGACAGCTCTGGGGCCAACGTCCTGACTTTC. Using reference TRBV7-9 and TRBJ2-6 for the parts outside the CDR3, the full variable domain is DTGVSQNPRHKITKRGQNVTFRCDPISEHNRLYWYRQTLGQGPEFLTYFQNEAQLEKSRLLSDRFSAERPKGSFSTLEIQRTEQGDSAMYLCASGNDSSGANVLTFGAGSRLTVL.

The CDR3 region is CASSSGPGTFYNEQFF. The CDR3, as DNA: TGTGCCAGCAGTAGCGGGCCGGGAACATTTTACAATGAGCAGTTCTTC. J is TRBJ2-1 and V is TRBV27, with D possibly matching TRBD2 (6 bases). The CDR3 covers 16 residues. The V end lost 5 bases, the J end lost 4 bases, and 18 bases lay between the germline ends. Germline V gene lookup returns CDR1 MNHEY and CDR2 SMNVEV (reference sequence).

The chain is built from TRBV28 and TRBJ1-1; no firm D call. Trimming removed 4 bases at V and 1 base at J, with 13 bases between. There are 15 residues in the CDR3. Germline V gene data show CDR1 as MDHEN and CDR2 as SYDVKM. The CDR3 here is CASSSVGVENTEAFF. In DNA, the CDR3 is TGTGCCAGCAGTTCCGTAGGAGTGGAGAACACTGAAGCTTTCTTT.

The CDR3 loop reads CASSLGGGNTEAFF. The CDR3 region has the DNA TGTGCCAGCAGCCTCGGGGGCGGGAACACTGAAGCTTTCTTT. The rearrangement uses TRBV6-4 and TRBJ1-1; D is perhaps TRBD1 (6 bases). V was clipped by 6 bases and J by 1 base, with 12 bases between them. Germline V CDR1 and CDR2: MRHNA, SNTAGT. This CDR3 contains 14 residues.

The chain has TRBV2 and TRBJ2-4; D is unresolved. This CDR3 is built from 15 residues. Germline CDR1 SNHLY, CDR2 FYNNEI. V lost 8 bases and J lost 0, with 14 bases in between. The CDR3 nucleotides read TGTGCCAGCCTGGGGAAATCAGGAGCCAAAAACATTCAGTACTTC. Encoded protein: CASLGKSGAKNIQYF.

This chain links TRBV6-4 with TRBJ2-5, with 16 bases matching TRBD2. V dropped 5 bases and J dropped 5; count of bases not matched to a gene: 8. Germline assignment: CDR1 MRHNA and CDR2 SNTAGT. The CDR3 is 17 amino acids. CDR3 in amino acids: CASSSGLAGGVGETQYF. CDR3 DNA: TGTGCCAGCAGTTCGGGACTAGCGGGAGGGGTGGGGGAGACCCAGTACTTC.

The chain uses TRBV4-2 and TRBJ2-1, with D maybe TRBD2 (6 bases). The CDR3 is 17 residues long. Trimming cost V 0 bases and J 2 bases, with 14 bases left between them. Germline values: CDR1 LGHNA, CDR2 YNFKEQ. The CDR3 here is CASSQETGLTPYNEQFF. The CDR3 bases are TGTGCCAGCAGCCAAGAAACAGGACTAACTCCCTACAATGAGCAGTTCTTC.

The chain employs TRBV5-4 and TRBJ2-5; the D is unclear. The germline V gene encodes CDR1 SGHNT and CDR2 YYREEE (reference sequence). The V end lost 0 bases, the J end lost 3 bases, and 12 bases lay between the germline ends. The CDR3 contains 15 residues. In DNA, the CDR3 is TGTGCCAGCAGCTTGGCCTCTGGGCTAAAAGAGACCCAGTACTTC. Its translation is CASSLASGLKETQYF.

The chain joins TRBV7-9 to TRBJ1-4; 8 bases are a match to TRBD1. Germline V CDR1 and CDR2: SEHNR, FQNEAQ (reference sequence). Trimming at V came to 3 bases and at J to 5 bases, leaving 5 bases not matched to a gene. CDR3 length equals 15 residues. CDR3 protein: CASSLGQDRNEKLFF. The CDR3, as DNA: TGTGCCAGCAGCTTGGGACAGGACAGAAATGAAAAACTGTTTTTT.

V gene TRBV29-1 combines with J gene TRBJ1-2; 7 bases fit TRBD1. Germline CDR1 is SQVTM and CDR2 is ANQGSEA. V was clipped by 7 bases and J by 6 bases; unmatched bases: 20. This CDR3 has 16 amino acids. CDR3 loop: CSAENRDRGVIDGYTF. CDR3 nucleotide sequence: TGCAGCGCCGAGAACCGGGACAGAGGAGTTATCGATGGCTACACCTTC. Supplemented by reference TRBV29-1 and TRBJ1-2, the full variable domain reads SAVISQKPSRDICQRGTSLTIQCQVDSQVTMMFWYRQQPGQSLTLIATANQGSEATYESGFVIDKFPISRPNLTFSTLTVSNMSPEDSSIYLCSAENRDRGVIDGYTFGSGTRLTVV.

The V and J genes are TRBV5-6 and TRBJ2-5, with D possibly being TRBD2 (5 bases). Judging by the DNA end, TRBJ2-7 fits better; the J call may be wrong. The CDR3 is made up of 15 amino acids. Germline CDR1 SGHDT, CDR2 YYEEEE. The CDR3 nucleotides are TGTGCCAGCAGCGAAAATACTAGAGGCCCACGCGAGCAGTACTTC. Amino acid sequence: CASSENTRGPREQYF.

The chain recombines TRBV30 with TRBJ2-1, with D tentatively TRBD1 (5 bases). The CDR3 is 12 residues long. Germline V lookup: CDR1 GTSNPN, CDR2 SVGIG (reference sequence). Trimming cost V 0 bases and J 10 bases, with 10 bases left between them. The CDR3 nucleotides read TGTGCCTGGAGTGTAGGCTACAGGGAGCAGTTCTTC. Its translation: CAWSVGYREQFF.